This is a list of T cell receptor beta chains from one sample in a study of shared clonotypes between healthy human individuals. Here immunoSEQ multiplex PCR was the method, and the copy in TCRdb shows in-frame clones only, minus some. The sample lists about 2.4 million clones; 85% to 95% were seen once. Input material: naive CD4+ T cells sorted from blood. Source of these receptors: a man aged 18 to 29 in good health. Both conserved end residues are part of each CDR3. The D gene is left open where the match is weak. Rows may omit the clone size; those that give it use once, few, many or a size class.

d_gene | abundance | j_gene | v_gene | CDR3aa | CDR3nt
NA | NA | TRBJ2-3 | TRBV25-1 | CASSDAHTSDTQYF | TGTGCCAGCAGTGACGCGCACACTTCCGATACGCAGTATTTT
NA | few | TRBJ1-2 | TRBV5-4 | CASSLGYGSGVDGYTF | TGTGCCAGCAGCTTGGGCTACGGGAGTGGGGTAGATGGCTACACCTTC
NA | once | TRBJ1-2 | TRBV29-1 | CRGSPPDETGIGLGKKYYGYTF | TGCAGGGGATCCCCCCCGGACGAGACCGGCATAGGGCTCGGAAAGAAATACTATGGCTACACCTTC
NA | NA | TRBJ1-2 | TRBV19 | CASSISGGYGYTF | TGTGCCAGTAGTATTTCGGGGGGCTATGGCTACACCTTC
NA | NA | TRBJ1-2 | TRBV6-5 | CASSYTWGDYGYTF | TGTGCCAGCAGTTACACGTGGGGGGACTATGGCTACACCTTC
NA | NA | TRBJ1-4 | TRBV5-1 | CASSLGGATNEKLFF | TGCGCCAGCAGCTTGGGTGGGGCAACTAATGAAAAACTGTTTTTT
NA | once | TRBJ2-5 | TRBV19 | CASSTHFLRDPRETQYF | TGTGCCAGTAGTACCCATTTTCTCCGGGACCCCCGGGAGACCCAGTACTTC
TRBD1 | NA | TRBJ1-6 | TRBV10-3 | CAISESRTGENSPLHF | TGTGCCATCAGTGAGTCGAGGACAGGGGAGAATTCACCCCTCCACTTT
TRBD2 | NA | TRBJ2-5 | TRBV25-1 | CASSAFGLAVQETQYF | TGTGCCAGCAGTGCTTTTGGACTAGCGGTCCAAGAGACCCAGTACTTC
TRBD1 | NA | TRBJ2-3 | TRBV6-5 | CASSRQGAGTDTQYF | TGTGCCAGCAGCCGACAGGGCGCGGGCACAGATACGCAGTATTTT
NA | NA | TRBJ1-5 | TRBV28 | CASSRGALPQHF | TGTGCCAGCAGTCGGGGAGCATTGCCCCAGCATTTT
NA | NA | TRBJ1-2 | TRBV25-1 | CASSEGDYGYTF | TGTGCCAGCAGTGAGGGGGACTATGGCTACACCTTC
NA | NA | TRBJ2-1 | TRBV7-2 | CASAPGLLNNEQFF | TGTGCCAGCGCACCCGGACTCCTTAACAATGAGCAGTTCTTC
NA | NA | TRBJ2-1 | TRBV25-1 | CASSEWSSYNEQFF | TGTGCCAGCAGTGAATGGAGCTCCTACAATGAGCAGTTCTTC
TRBD1 | few | TRBJ1-2 | TRBV4-1 | CASSHLGQGAGYGYTF | TGCGCCAGCAGCCATCTGGGACAGGGGGCGGGATATGGCTACACCTTC
TRBD1 | NA | TRBJ2-3 | TRBV2 | CASSPGGPTDTQYF | TGTGCCAGCAGTCCAGGGGGCCCCACAGATACGCAGTATTTT
NA | NA | TRBJ1-1 | TRBV30 | CAWSRSTEAFF | TGTGCCTGGAGTCGGTCGACTGAAGCTTTCTTT
NA | NA | TRBJ1-2 | TRBV7-9 | CASSLGQLYYGYTF | TGTGCCAGCAGCTTAGGCCAGCTATACTATGGCTACACCTTC
NA | NA | TRBJ1-2 | TRBV28 | CASSLLVGAGLSGYTF | TGTGCCAGCAGTTTACTGGTCGGGGCAGGGTTGTCTGGCTACACCTTC
TRBD2 | NA | TRBJ2-5 | TRBV10-3 | CAISASGVKETQYF | TGTGCCATCAGCGCTAGCGGGGTTAAAGAGACCCAGTACTTC
TRBD1 | NA | TRBJ2-2 | TRBV10-3 | CAITPRTGQTGELFF | TGTGCCATCACCCCTCGGACAGGGCAGACCGGGGAGCTGTTTTTT
NA | NA | TRBJ2-5 | TRBV6-5 | CASSGKLSQETQYF | TGTGCCAGCAGTGGCAAGTTATCCCAAGAGACCCAGTACTTC
TRBD2 | NA | TRBJ2-5 | TRBV2 | CAARGSGGAVRETQYF | TGTGCCGCCCGGGGTAGCGGGGGGGCGGTTCGGGAGACCCAGTACTTC
TRBD1 | NA | TRBJ2-7 | TRBV7-9 | CASSPRRTGEAYEQYF | TGTGCCAGCAGCCCTAGGAGGACAGGGGAAGCCTACGAGCAGTACTTC